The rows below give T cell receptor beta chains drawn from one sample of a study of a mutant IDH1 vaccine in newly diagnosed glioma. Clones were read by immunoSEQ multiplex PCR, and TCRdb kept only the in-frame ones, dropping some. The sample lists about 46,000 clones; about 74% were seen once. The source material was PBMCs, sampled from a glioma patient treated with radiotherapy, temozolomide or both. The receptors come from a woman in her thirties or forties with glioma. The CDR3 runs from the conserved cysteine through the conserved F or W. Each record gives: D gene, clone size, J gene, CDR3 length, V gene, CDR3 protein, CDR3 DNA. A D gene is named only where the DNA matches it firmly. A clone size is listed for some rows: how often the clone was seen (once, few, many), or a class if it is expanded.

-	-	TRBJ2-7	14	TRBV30	CAWSGGGAWYEQYF	TGTGCCTGGAGTGGGGGGGGCGCTTGGTACGAGCAGTACTTC
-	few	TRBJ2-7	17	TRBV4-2	CASSQDSGASTSYEQYF	TGTGCCAGCAGCCAAGATTCAGGGGCCTCAACCTCCTACGAGCAGTACTTC
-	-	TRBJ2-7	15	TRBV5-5	CASSFNLRGLYEQYF	TGTGCCAGCAGCTTCAACCTCAGAGGCTTATACGAGCAGTACTTC
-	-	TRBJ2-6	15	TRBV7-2	CASSARLSGANVLTF	TGTGCCAGCAGCGCAAGGCTCTCTGGGGCCAACGTCCTGACTTTC
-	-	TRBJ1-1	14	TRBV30	CAWSTRRQNTEAFF	TGTGCCTGGAGTACCCGGCGGCAGAACACTGAAGCTTTCTTT
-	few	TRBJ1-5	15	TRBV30	CAWSVPPPGNQPQHF	TGTGCCTGGAGTGTACCTCCCCCGGGAAATCAGCCCCAGCATTTT
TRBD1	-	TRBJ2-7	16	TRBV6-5	CASSYHRQGASYEQYF	TGTGCCAGCAGTTACCACCGACAGGGAGCCTCGTACGAGCAGTACTTC
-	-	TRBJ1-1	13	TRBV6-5	CASSQRHPSEAFF	TGTGCCAGCAGTCAGAGACACCCCTCTGAAGCTTTCTTT
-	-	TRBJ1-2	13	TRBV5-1	CASSSGGEGGYTF	TGCGCCAGCAGCTCGGGAGGGGAAGGAGGCTACACCTTC
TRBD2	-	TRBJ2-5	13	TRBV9	CASSPGGLETQYF	TGTGCCAGCAGCCCGGGGGGGTTGGAGACCCAGTACTTC
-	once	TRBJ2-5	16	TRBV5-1	CASSSYTPSSRETQYF	TGCGCCAGCAGCTCCTACACCCCCTCATCCCGGGAGACCCAGTACTTC
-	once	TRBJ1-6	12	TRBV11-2	CASSLTNSPLHF	TGTGCCAGCAGCTTGACAAATTCACCCCTCCACTTT
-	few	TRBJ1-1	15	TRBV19	CATIPQRGLNTEAFF	TGTGCCACCATCCCCCAGCGGGGACTGAACACTGAAGCTTTCTTT
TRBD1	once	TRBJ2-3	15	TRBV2	CASIDRVKGTDTQYF	TGTGCCAGCATCGACAGGGTGAAGGGCACAGATACGCAGTATTTT
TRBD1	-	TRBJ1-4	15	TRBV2	CASSDSGQGGEKLFF	TGTGCCAGCAGTGACTCTGGACAGGGGGGTGAAAAACTGTTTTTT
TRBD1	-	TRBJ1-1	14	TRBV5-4	CASSWTGPGTEAFF	TGTGCCAGCAGCTGGACAGGGCCGGGGACTGAAGCTTTCTTT
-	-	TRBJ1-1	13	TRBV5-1	CASRAAVNTEAFF	TGCGCCAGCAGGGCAGCGGTGAACACTGAAGCTTTCTTT
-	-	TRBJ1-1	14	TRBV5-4	CASSHATANTEAFF	TGTGCCAGCAGCCACGCTACAGCCAACACTGAAGCTTTCTTT
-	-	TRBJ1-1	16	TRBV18	CASSPLSRAHGTEAFF	TGTGCCAGCTCACCACTAAGCAGGGCTCATGGTACTGAAGCTTTCTTT
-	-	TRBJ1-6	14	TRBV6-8	CASSYGREDSPLHF	TGTGCCAGCAGTTACGGGCGGGAGGATTCACCCCTCCACTTT
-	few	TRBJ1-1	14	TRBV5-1	CASSFLSLNTEAFF	TGCGCCAGCAGCTTTCTCTCCCTGAACACTGAAGCTTTCTTT
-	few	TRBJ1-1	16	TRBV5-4	CASSLEVKGGGPEAFF	TGTGCCAGCAGCTTGGAAGTCAAGGGCGGGGGCCCTGAAGCTTTCTTT
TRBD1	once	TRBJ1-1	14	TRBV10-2	CASSQGAGDTEAFF	TGCGCCAGCAGCCAGGGGGCCGGGGACACTGAAGCTTTCTTT
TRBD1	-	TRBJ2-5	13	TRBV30	CAWSGVGGLTQYF	TGTGCCTGGAGTGGGGTAGGGGGCCTGACCCAGTACTTC
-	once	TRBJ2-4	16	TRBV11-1	CASSFTTGLAKNIQYF	TGTGCCAGCAGCTTTACGACAGGCCTAGCCAAAAACATTCAGTACTTC
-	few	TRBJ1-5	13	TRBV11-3	CASSLKFEQPQHF	TGTGCCAGCAGCTTAAAGTTCGAGCAGCCCCAGCATTTT
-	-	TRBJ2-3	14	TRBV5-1	CASSYGSTLDTQYF	TGCGCCAGCAGCTATGGCAGTACTTTAGATACGCAGTATTTT
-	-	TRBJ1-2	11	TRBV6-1	CASSEGYGYTF	TGTGCCAGCAGTGAAGGCTATGGCTACACCTTC
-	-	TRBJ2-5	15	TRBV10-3	CAISESTPIQETQYF	TGTGCCATCAGTGAGTCGACTCCCATACAAGAGACCCAGTACTTC
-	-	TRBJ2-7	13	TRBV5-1	CASSLDPNQEQYF	TGCGCCAGCAGCTTGGACCCTAATCAAGAGCAGTACTTC
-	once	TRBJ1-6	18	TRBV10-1	CASSEGLVGSSYNSPLHF	TGCGCCAGCAGTGAAGGTCTTGTGGGGAGCTCCTATAATTCACCCCTCCACTTT
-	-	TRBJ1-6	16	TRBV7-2	CASSLVGPGSNSPLHF	TGTGCCAGCAGCTTAGTGGGGCCCGGGAGCAATTCACCCCTCCACTTT
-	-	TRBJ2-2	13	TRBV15	CATSRRDTGELFF	TGTGCCACCAGCAGGAGAGACACCGGGGAGCTGTTTTTT
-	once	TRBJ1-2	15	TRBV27	CASSPAAEINYGYTF	TGTGCCAGCAGTCCAGCGGCAGAGATCAACTATGGCTACACCTTC
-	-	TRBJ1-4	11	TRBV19	CASSIPKKLFF	TGTGCCAGTAGTATTCCTAAAAAACTGTTTTTT
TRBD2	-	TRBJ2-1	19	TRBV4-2	CASSQDIGLAGAYRNEQFF	TGTGCCAGCAGCCAAGATATCGGACTAGCGGGGGCCTACAGGAATGAGCAGTTCTTC
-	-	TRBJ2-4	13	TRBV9	CASSVEVENIQYF	TGTGCCAGCAGCGTAGAGGTTGAGAACATTCAGTACTTC